This record looks at one TCR beta chain sequence and its context. This clone's antigen is unknown. Base-call qualities are not available, and no considerably larger clone is one nucleotide away. The TCR beta CDR3 regions were amplified from the RNA transcripts. The TCR CDR3 was subjected to a first round of RT-PCR using the HTBI primer set and the Qiagen OneStep RT-PCR kit. Libraries were constructed in a second round of multiplex PCR, after which size selection and purification were carried out. Sequencing of the libraries was done on an Illumina HiSeq2000 using paired-end 100 bp reads. In the source study's methods: SOAPnuke was used to process the raw data, throwing out any read that contained adapters or uncalled bases, had a mean Phred below 15, or lacked an exact constant-primer or identifier match. COPE v1.2.5 was used to merge the high-quality paired reads, and each unique nucleotide sequence was defined as a clonotype. Clonotypes were aligned to IMGT TRBV, TRBD and TRBJ reference segments using MiTCR v1.1. The analysis was restricted to V-J combinations with a frequency above 0.0001, which together covered approximately 99% of the repertoires. A TCS score was defined as the ratio between F50 (clonal expansion) and ExV (chaos), using BLOSUM62-based TCRdist between CDR3 peptides within each V-J. Welch's t-statistics and random forest reduced just over 500 V-J features to under 15, which were used in a naive Bayes classifier (R e1071). TCRdb handled the public reads itself, with Q25 trimming in fastp and clone calling in MiXCR, and kept productive beta chains. For every CDR3 protein sequence, its rows merge into one entry that carries the most common genes and DNA. These V and J calls derive from TCRdb rather than the authors' analysis. This sample gives 700,000 or so distinct CDR3 sequences in total; less than 20% of them show up just once. The biggest ten clones account for under 9.5% of the sample.

The data were taken from a study of T cells in Graves' hyperthyroidism and ophthalmopathy (dated by TCRdb to about 2019). For context, the study as a whole: Peripheral blood samples were taken at the time of initial diagnosis, prior to any treatment. To identify distinguishing TCR V-J signatures, a discovery cohort of roughly 100 patients was used, comprising some 45 with Graves' ophthalmopathy and 57 with stable Graves' hyperthyroidism. Whether ophthalmopathy could be predicted prospectively was tested in an independent validation cohort made up of roughly 19 hyperthyroidism patients plus 17 patients who later progressed to ophthalmopathy. The 85 to 100 discovery patients were randomly split 7:3 into training and test sets. In addition, the study compared T-cell repertoires in thyroid tissue and in blood from five to seven Graves' hyperthyroidism patients. Following sampling, methimazole starting at 30 mg daily was given to hyperthyroidism patients, and high-dose intravenous methylprednisolone was given to ophthalmopathy patients. The paper describes TCR Vbeta CDR3 sequencing of fewer than 150 peripheral blood samples, made up of around 41 ophthalmopathy patients, 70 to 75 hyperthyroidism patients and approximately 17 progressor patients. Results and caveats for the whole study, not just this receptor: Sample size was not statistically predetermined, and investigators were not blinded to group allocation. During validation, the model predicted progression to ophthalmopathy a median of around 6 months ahead of onset, with almost 71% sensitivity and roughly 75% specificity. In cross-validation, a model built on a 13 V-J signature told ophthalmopathy apart from stable hyperthyroidism with roughly 87% sensitivity and approximately 81% specificity, and in testing the same model reached 80%/75%. Most expanded thyroid clonotypes (frequency above 0.001) were also detected in blood, suggesting blood repertoires may reflect thyroid immune responses.

Stable Graves' hyperthyroidism was defined as no progression to ophthalmopathy during 18 months of follow-up. Hyperthyroidism patients were newly diagnosed, had a disease duration of under 2 months, and were aged 18 to 65 years. The study excluded patients with uncontrolled infections, other autoimmune diseases, pregnancy or lactation. Diagnoses were based on clinical symptoms, serum thyroxine and TRAb, thyroid ultrasound and orbital computed tomography. PBMCs were separated from 10 ml of fresh peripheral blood using Ficoll-Paque density gradient centrifugation. Total RNA was extracted with Trizol reagent, and quality was checked on an Agilent 2100 Bioanalyzer. This clonotype was sampled from a man aged 18 to 30 with Graves' hyperthyroidism. Sequenced: blood.

CDR3 protein: CSVGGYSNQPQHF. The DNA sequence reads TGCAGCGTTGGGGGGTATAGCAATCAGCCCCAGCATTTT. The chain joins TRBV29-1 to TRBJ1-5, with a tentative D gene TRBD1 over 5 matching bases. V is pared back by 4 bases and J by 0 bases, with 7 bases lying between the germline termini. The germline V gene provides CDR1 SQVTM and CDR2 ANQGSEA. The CDR3 starts with the cysteine, ends with the phenylalanine, and has 13 residues. Solely the CDR3 DNA is kept, with 39 bases framed from the first base.